This T cell receptor beta chain was obtained from a study of blood T cell dynamics during melanoma immunotherapy. Study context: Patients with metastatic melanoma got pembrolizumab or nivolumab-ipilimumab as first-line care.

Time point given: pre-treatment baseline. Samples come from before therapy and from week 3 after the first blockade cycle. No patient had earlier systemic cancer treatment, concurrent immunosuppressants, or another active cancer. TCRdb's copy holds only in-frame clones and misses some; the assay was immunoSEQ multiplex PCR. The data contain approximately 6,900 clones, more than 65% of them singletons. The sequence came from a human donor with melanoma. This sample comprised blood, obtained from a patient treated with checkpoint blockade.

In DNA form, the CDR3 reads TGTGCCAGCAGCTTCCAGGGTGCCACTGAAGCTTTCTTT. Amino acid sequence: CASSFQGATEAFF. This rearrangement joins TRBV5-6 to TRBJ1-1; possible D gene TRBD1, 5 bases. Germline assignment: CDR1 SGHDT and CDR2 YYEEEE. V lost 2 bases, J lost 4 bases, and 9 bases lay in between. The CDR3 spans 13 residues.